The clone carrying this T cell receptor (beta chain) was counted once. TCRdb's table, derived via immunoSEQ multiplex PCR, lists solely in-frame clones and lacks some. The data show 90,000 to 100,000 clones, with 81% seen just once and 9.5% to 12% held by the top ten. This sample is drawn from a study of blood T cell repertoires in COVID-19. The CDR3 length is 15 residues. Germline lookup yields CDR1 SGHTA and CDR2 FQGNSA. Deletions cut 0 bases from V and 5 bases from J, with 13 bases between. This rearrangement joins TRBV7-2 to TRBJ2-5; D not certain. What was sequenced was peripheral blood. The clonotype originates from a woman at least 80 years old with acute or convalescent COVID-19. CDR3 sequence reads: CASSLALGSQETQYF. CDR3 nucleotides: TGTGCCAGCAGCTTAGCTTTGGGTAGCCAGGAGACCCAGTACTTC.